Following are 3 T cell receptor beta chains from one sample sequenced in a study of spatial heterogeneity in lung cancer. The time point: sample taken at primary tumor resection. TCRdb passed the 5' RACE reads through MiXCR, listing each CDR3 protein once. The sample carries roughly 10,000 distinct CDR3 sequences, approximately 3.7% recorded once. The material sequenced was PBMCs, taken at surgery. Every receptor here comes from a female donor with early-stage non-small cell lung cancer.

This clonotype was seen many times. The chain links TRBV15 to TRBJ2-5; either TRBD1 or TRBD2 may fit D (5 bases each). V lost 10 bases and J 7 bases, leaving 13 bases between the germline ends. The CDR3 extends over 11 amino acids. Per the germline V gene, CDR1 is LNHNV and CDR2 is YYDKDF (reference sequence). The chain's CDR3 is CAIASRGTQYF. CDR3 coding DNA: TGTGCCATCGCCTCGAGGGGGACCCAGTACTTC.

In this sample, this clonotype turned up many times. The chain employs TRBV7-2 and TRBJ2-3; D is uncertain. The length of the CDR3 is 14 residues. V was clipped by 5 bases and J by 0 bases, with 9 bases between them. Germline lookup yields CDR1 SGHTA and CDR2 FQGNSA. CDR3: CASSQLHSTDTQYF. DNA for the CDR3: TGTGCCAGCAGCCAGCTCCATAGCACAGATACGCAGTATTTT. The entire variable domain, with the rest obtained from reference TRBV7-2 and TRBJ2-3, is as follows: GAGVSQSPSNKVTEKGKDVELRCDPISGHTALYWYRQSLGQGLEFLIYFQGNSAPDKSGLPSDRFSAERTGGSVSTLTIQRTQQEDSAVYLCASSQLHSTDTQYFGPGTRLTVL.

This clonotype showed up many times. CDR3 sequence (DNA): TGTGCCAGCAGCCAAGACCTACGGCGCGAGCAGTACTTC. It encodes CASSQDLRREQYF. V gene TRBV3-1 combines with J gene TRBJ2-7; D ambiguous. Germline CDR1 LGHDT, CDR2 YNNKEL (reference sequence). There are 13 residues in the CDR3. The ends were cut back, 0 bases at V and 6 bases at J, with 9 bases in the middle.